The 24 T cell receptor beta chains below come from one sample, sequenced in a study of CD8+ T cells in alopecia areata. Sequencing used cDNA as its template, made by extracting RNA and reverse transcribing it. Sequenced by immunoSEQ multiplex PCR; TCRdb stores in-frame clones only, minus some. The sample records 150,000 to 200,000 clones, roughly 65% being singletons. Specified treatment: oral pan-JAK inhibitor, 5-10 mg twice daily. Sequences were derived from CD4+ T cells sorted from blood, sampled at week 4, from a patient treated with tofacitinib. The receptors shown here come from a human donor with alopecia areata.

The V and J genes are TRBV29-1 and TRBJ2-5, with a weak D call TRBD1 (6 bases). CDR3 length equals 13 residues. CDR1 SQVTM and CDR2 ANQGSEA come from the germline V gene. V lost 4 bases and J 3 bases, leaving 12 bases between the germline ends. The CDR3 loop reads CSVGEGGEETQYF. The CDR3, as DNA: TGCAGCGTTGGAGAAGGGGGAGAAGAGACCCAGTACTTC. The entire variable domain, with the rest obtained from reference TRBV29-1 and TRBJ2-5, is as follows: SAVISQKPSRDICQRGTSLTIQCQVDSQVTMMFWYRQQPGQSLTLIATANQGSEATYESGFVIDKFPISRPNLTFSTLTVSNMSPEDSSIYLCSVGEGGEETQYFGPGTRLLVL.

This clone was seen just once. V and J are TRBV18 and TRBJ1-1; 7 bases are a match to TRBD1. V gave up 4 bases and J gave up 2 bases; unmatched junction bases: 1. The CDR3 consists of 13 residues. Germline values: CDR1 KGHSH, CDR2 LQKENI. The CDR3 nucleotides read TGTGCCAGCTCACAGGGGGCAAACACTGAAGCTTTCTTT. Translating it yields CASSQGANTEAFF.

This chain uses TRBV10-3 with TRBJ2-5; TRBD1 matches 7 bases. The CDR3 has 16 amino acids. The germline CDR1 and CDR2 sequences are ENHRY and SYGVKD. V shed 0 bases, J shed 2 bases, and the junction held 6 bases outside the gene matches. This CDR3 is CAISESKQGRQETQYF. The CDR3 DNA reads TGTGCCATCAGTGAGTCAAAACAGGGGAGACAAGAGACCCAGTACTTC.

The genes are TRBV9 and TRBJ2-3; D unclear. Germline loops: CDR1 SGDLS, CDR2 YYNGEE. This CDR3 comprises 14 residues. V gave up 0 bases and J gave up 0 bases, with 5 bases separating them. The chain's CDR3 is CASSVGPSTDTQYF. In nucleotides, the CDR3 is TGTGCCAGCAGCGTAGGTCCTAGCACAGATACGCAGTATTTT.

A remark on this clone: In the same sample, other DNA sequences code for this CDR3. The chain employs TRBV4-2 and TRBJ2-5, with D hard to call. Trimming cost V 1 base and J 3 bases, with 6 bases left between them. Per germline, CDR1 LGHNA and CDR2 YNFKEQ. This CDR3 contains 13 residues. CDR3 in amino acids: CASSQVSEETQYF. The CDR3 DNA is TGTGCCAGCAGCCAAGTATCCGAAGAGACCCAGTACTTC.

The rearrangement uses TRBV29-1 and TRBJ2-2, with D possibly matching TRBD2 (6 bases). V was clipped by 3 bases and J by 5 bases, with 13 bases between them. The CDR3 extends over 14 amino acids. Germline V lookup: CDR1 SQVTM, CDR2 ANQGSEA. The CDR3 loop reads CSVDGGDWTGELFF. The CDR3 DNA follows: TGCAGCGTTGACGGAGGGGATTGGACCGGGGAGCTGTTTTTT.

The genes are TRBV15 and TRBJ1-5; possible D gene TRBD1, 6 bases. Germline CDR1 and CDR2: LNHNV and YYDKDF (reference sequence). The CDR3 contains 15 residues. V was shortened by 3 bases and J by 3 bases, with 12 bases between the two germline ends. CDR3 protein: CATSSGRGLNQPQHF. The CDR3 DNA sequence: TGTGCCACCAGCAGCGGCCGGGGGCTCAATCAGCCCCAGCATTTT.

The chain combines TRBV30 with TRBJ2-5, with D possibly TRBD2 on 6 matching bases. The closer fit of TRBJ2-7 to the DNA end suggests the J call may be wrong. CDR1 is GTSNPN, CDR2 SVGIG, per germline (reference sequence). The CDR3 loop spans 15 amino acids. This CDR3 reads CAWNIGQGGFYEQYF. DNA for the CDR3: TGTGCCTGGAATATTGGGCAGGGAGGATTTTACGAGCAGTACTTC.

The CDR3 spells CASSWQGNQPQHF. In nucleotides, the CDR3 is TGTGCCAGCAGTTGGCAGGGCAATCAGCCCCAGCATTTT. This rearrangement joins TRBV27 to TRBJ1-5; no clear D. V lost 4 bases and J lost 2, with 6 bases in between. Looked up from germline, CDR1 is MNHEY and CDR2 is SMNVEV (reference sequence). The CDR3 spans 13 residues.

The CDR3 region is CASSYRVSYEQYF. The CDR3 DNA is TGTGCCAGCAGCTACAGGGTCTCCTACGAGCAGTACTTC. The chain joins TRBV2 to TRBJ2-7; maybe TRBD1 (6 bases). The CDR3 loop spans 13 amino acids. In germline, CDR1 is SNHLY, CDR2 FYNNEI. Between the trimmed V and J ends, which lost 6 bases and 0 bases, there was a span of 9 bases. Together with reference TRBV2 and TRBJ2-7, the CDR3 gives the full variable domain: EPEVTQTPSHQVTQMGQEVILRCVPISNHLYFYWYRQILGQKVEFLVSFYNNEISEKSEIFDDQFSVERPDGSNFTLKIRSTKLEDSAMYFCASSYRVSYEQYFGPGTRLTVT.

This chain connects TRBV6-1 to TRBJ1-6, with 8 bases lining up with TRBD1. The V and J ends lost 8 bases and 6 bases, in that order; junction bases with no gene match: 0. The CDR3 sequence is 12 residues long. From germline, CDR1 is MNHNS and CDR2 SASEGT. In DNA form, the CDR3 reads TGTGCCAGCGGACAGGGTAATTCACCCCTCCACTTT. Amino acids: CASGQGNSPLHF.

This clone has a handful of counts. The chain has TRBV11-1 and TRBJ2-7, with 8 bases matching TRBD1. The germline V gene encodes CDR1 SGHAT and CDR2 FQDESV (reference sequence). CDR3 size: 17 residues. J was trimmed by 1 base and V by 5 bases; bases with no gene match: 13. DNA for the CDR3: TGTGCCAGCAGCCCAATCCTCCTCGGACAGGGATCCTACGAGCAGTACTTC. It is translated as CASSPILLGQGSYEQYF.

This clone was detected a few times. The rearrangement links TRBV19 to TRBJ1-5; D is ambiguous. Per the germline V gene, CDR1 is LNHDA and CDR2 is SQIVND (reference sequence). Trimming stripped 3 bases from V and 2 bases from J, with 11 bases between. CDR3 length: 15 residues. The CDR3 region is CASSILGAGNQPQHF. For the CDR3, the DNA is TGTGCCAGTAGTATTCTAGGTGCGGGCAATCAGCCCCAGCATTTT.

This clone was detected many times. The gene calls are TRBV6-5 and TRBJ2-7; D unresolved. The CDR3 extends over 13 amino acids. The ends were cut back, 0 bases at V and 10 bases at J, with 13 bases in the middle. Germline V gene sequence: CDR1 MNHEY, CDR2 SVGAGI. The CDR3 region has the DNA TGTGCCAGCAGTTACTCCCTGGGCGGTTCCCAGTACTTC. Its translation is CASSYSLGGSQYF.

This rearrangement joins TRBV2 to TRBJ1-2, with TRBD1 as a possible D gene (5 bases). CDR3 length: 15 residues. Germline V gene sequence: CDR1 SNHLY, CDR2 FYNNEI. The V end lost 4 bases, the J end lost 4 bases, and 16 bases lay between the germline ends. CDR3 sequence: CASSAEGRGSYGYTF. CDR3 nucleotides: TGTGCCAGCAGTGCGGAGGGGCGGGGATCCTATGGCTACACCTTC.

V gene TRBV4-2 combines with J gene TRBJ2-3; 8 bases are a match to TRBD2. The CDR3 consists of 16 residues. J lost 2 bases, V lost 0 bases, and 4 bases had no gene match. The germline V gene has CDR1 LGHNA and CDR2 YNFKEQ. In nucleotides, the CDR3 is TGTGCCAGCAGCCAAGAACGGGGGGGGAACACAGATACGCAGTATTTT. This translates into CASSQERGGNTDTQYF.

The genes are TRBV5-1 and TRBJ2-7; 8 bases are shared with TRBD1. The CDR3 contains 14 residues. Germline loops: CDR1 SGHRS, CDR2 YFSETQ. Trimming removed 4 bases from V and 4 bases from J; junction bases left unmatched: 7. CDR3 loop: CASSRGTGKYEQYF. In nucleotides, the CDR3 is TGCGCCAGCAGCCGGGGGACAGGAAAGTACGAGCAGTACTTC.

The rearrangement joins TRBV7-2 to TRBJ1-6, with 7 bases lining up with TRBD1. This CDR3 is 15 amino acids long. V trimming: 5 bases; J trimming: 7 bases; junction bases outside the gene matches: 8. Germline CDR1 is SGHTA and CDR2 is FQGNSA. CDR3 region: CASSPTGSRNSPLHF. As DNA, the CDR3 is TGTGCCAGCAGCCCGACAGGGTCTAGAAATTCACCCCTCCACTTT. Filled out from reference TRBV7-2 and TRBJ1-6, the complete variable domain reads GAGVSQSPSNKVTEKGKDVELRCDPISGHTALYWYRQSLGQGLEFLIYFQGNSAPDKSGLPSDRFSAERTGGSVSTLTIQRTQQEDSAVYLCASSPTGSRNSPLHFGNGTRLTVT.

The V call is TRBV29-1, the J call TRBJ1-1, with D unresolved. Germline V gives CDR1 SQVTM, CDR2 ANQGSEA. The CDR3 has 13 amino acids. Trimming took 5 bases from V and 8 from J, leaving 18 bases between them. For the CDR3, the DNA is TGCAGCGTTTCGGCCCCTGTATGGGCCGAAGCTTTCTTT. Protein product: CSVSAPVWAEAFF.

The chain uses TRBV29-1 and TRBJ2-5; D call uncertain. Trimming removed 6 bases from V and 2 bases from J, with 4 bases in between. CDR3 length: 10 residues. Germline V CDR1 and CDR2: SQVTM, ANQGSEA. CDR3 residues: CSVAQETQYF. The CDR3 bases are TGCAGCGTGGCACAAGAGACCCAGTACTTC.

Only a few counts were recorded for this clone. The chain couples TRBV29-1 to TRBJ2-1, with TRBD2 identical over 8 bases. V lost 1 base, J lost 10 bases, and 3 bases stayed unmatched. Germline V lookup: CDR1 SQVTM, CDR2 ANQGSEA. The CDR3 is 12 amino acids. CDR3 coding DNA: TGCAGCGTTGAAGTTAGCGGGGACGAGCAGTTCTTC. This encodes CSVEVSGDEQFF.

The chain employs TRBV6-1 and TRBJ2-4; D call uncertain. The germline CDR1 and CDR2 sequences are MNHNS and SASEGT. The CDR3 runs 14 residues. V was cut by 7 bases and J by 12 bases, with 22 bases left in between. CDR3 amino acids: CASTGVTVTSDQYF. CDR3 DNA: TGTGCCAGCACGGGTGTTACAGTGACCAGCGATCAGTACTTC.

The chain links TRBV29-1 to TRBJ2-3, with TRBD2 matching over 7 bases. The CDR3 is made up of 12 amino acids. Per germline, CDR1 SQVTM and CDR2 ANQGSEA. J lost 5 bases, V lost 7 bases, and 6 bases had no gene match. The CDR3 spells CSEAGLGDTQYF. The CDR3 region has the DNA TGCAGCGAAGCGGGGTTGGGAGATACGCAGTATTTT.

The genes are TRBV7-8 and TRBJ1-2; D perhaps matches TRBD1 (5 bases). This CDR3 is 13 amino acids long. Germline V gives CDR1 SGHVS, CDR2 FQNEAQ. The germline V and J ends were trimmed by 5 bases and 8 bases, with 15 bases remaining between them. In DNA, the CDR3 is TGTGCCAGCAGCCGCGAGGGGAGGAGGGGCTACACCTTC. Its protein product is CASSREGRRGYTF.